The 19 T cell receptor beta chains given below trace back to one sample, sequenced in a study of T-cell memory formation after mild COVID-19. MiXCR, run by TCRdb on the 5' RACE reads, gives a single entry per CDR3 protein. The data hold roughly 240,000 distinct CDR3 sequences, with 16% observed a single time. The source material was PBMCs or a T cell subset sorted from them (not recorded which). These TCRs come from a man aged 18-30 years who had mild COVID-19 (a few samples of this study predate the infection). Cell type and time point are not known.

The chain uses TRBV27 and TRBJ1-2; a weak D match, TRBD1 (6 bases). Per germline, CDR1 MNHEY and CDR2 SMNVEV (reference sequence). V was clipped by 6 bases and J by 7 bases, with 21 bases between them. The CDR3 covers 15 residues. The CDR3 region has the DNA TGTGCCAGCAGAGGCCTACAGGGAACGCGGGGTGGCTACACCTTC. Translation: CASRGLQGTRGGYTF.

This chain joins TRBV7-9 and TRBJ2-7; D is possibly TRBD1 (5 bases). This CDR3 is 16 amino acids long. Germline V CDR1 and CDR2: SEHNR, FQNEAQ (reference sequence). V was clipped by 5 bases and J by 2 bases, with 19 bases between them. CDR3 nucleotide sequence: TGTGCCAGCAGCCCGATCGCCGACAGAATCCCCTACGAGCAGTACTTC. The encoded protein is CASSPIADRIPYEQYF.

This clonotype has a handful of counts. The chain combines TRBV25-1 with TRBJ1-4; no clear D gene. This CDR3 is 15 amino acids long. V was clipped by 3 bases and J by 0 bases, with 8 bases between them. Germline CDR1 and CDR2: MGHDK and SYGVNS. The CDR3 DNA reads as TGTGCCAGCAGTGACCTAAGACCAACTAATGAAAAACTGTTTTTT. This translates into CASSDLRPTNEKLFF.

The chain carries TRBV6-1 and TRBJ1-5; TRBD1 agrees at 7 bases. The germline CDR1 and CDR2 sequences are MNHNS and SASEGT. V gave up 6 bases and J gave up 7 bases; unmatched junction bases: 12. The CDR3 has 15 amino acids. The CDR3 bases are TGTGCCAGCAGCCCCATAACAGGGGCGGGGCAGCCCCAGCATTTT. Amino acids: CASSPITGAGQPQHF.

In its sample, this clonotype was seen a few times. The rearrangement links TRBV12-3 or TRBV12-4 to TRBJ2-3, with D possibly matching TRBD1 (6 bases). The V end lost 6 bases, the J end lost 2 bases, and 9 bases lay between the germline ends. The CDR3 has 13 residues. The CDR3 coding sequence is TGTGCCAGCAGGGACAGACCCACAGATACGCAGTATTTT. It specifies CASRDRPTDTQYF.

This sequence joins TRBV23-1 and TRBJ2-2; D is undetermined. TRBV23-1 is an ORF, with its function uncertain. The CDR3 has 17 residues. Trimming shortened V by 2 bases and J by 2 bases, and 15 bases separated the two germline ends. The CDR3 DNA is TGCGCCAGCAGTCAAGCCCCAGAGTCCTCAAACACCGGGGAGCTGTTTTTT. This codes for CASSQAPESSNTGELFF.

The J gene is TRBJ1-4, the V gene TRBV4-1; maybe TRBD1 (6 bases). This CDR3 region has 15 residues. Germline CDR1 is MGHRA and CDR2 is YSYEKL. With 5 bases removed from V and 6 bases from J, the gap between germline ends came to 16 bases. CDR3 nucleotide sequence: TGCGCCAGCAGCGAACGGGGACACCCCGATGAAAAACTGTTTTTT. Residues: CASSERGHPDEKLFF.

This clonotype has only a few counts. The chain recombines TRBV29-1 with TRBJ1-2, with D hard to call. The germline gives CDR1 SQVTM, CDR2 ANQGSEA. The CDR3 is 10 amino acids. V was pared by 5 bases and J by 7 bases, with 8 bases between. The CDR3 region has the DNA TGCAGCGTTTCCCAGAGTGGCTACACCTTC. Its translation is CSVSQSGYTF.

This rearrangement joins TRBV19 to TRBJ2-3; perhaps TRBD1 as D (6 bases). The V gene's germline CDR1 is LNHDA and CDR2 SQIVND (reference sequence). The V and J ends lost 3 bases and 2 bases respectively, with 12 bases between them. This CDR3 contains 15 residues. CDR3 bases: TGTGCCAGTAGTATGGGGGACATCCTCACAGATACGCAGTATTTT. This encodes CASSMGDILTDTQYF. Combining the CDR3 with reference TRBV19 and TRBJ2-3 gives the whole variable domain DGGITQSPKYLFRKEGQNVTLSCEQNLNHDAMYWYRQDPGQGLRLIYYSQIVNDFQKGDIAEGYSVSREKKESFPLTVTSAQKNPTAFYLCASSMGDILTDTQYFGPGTRLTVL.

V gene TRBV6-5 combines with J gene TRBJ2-3; tentatively, D is TRBD1 (6 bases). Trimming shortened V by 0 bases and J by 7 bases, and 8 bases separated the two germline ends. There are 13 residues in the CDR3. Germline V CDR1 and CDR2: MNHEY, SVGAGI. CDR3 residues: CASSYSGGHTQYF. The DNA of the CDR3 is TGTGCCAGCAGTTACTCTGGGGGCCATACGCAGTATTTT.

The rearrangement joins TRBV20-1 to TRBJ2-4; D possibly uses TRBD1 or TRBD2 (6 bases each). The germline CDR1 and CDR2 sequences are DFQATT and SNEGSKA (reference sequence). Trimming pared 5 bases from V and 8 bases from J, leaving 22 bases between. The CDR3 covers 15 residues. The CDR3 region is CSAQMRRGGEDIQYF. The CDR3 DNA sequence: TGCAGTGCTCAGATGCGCAGGGGAGGAGAGGACATTCAGTACTTC.

The chain combines TRBV12-3 or TRBV12-4 with TRBJ1-4, with TRBD1 identical over 10 bases. The CDR3 loop spans 14 amino acids. The V gene end was trimmed by 4 bases and the J gene end by 6 bases; junction bases not matched to a gene: 2. CDR3 sequence: CASSWGQGYEKLFF. The CDR3 nucleotides read TGTGCCAGCAGTTGGGGACAGGGGTATGAAAAACTGTTTTTT.

This clonotype was counted ten times or more. The chain recombines TRBV4-2 with TRBJ1-2; D not certain. The CDR3 has 14 amino acids. Germline lookup yields CDR1 LGHNA and CDR2 YNFKEQ. V lost 0 bases, J lost 3 bases, and 8 bases lay in between. This CDR3 reads CASSQDRGDYGYTF. CDR3 nucleotide sequence: TGTGCCAGCAGCCAAGATCGCGGGGACTATGGCTACACCTTC.

This clonotype appeared a few times. The V and J genes are TRBV20-1 and TRBJ1-1; D not certain. CDR1 is DFQATT and CDR2 is SNEGSKA in the germline V gene (reference sequence). Deletions cut 1 base from V and 4 bases from J, with 4 bases between. This CDR3 spans 11 amino acids. The CDR3 nucleotides are TGCAGTGCTAGAGCAACCACTGAAGCTTTCTTT. Translation: CSARATTEAFF.

This clonotype was seen a few times. The gene calls are TRBV6-5 and TRBJ2-2; no clear D gene. Germline CDR1 and CDR2: MNHEY and SVGAGI. The CDR3 spans 15 residues. V shed 6 bases and J shed 2 bases, with 13 bases lying between them. The CDR3 DNA is TGTGCCAGCAGGCCCCTGGCAGCTAACACCGGGGAGCTGTTTTTT. Amino acids: CASRPLAANTGELFF.

This clonotype has a handful of counts. V usage is TRBV19 and J usage is TRBJ2-5; TRBD1 matches 8 bases. Germline V gene data show CDR1 as LNHDA and CDR2 as SQIVND (reference sequence). This CDR3 has 14 residues. After removal of 5 bases from V and 4 bases from J, the junction contained 6 bases not matched to a gene. This CDR3 is CASSGQGSGETQYF. The CDR3 nucleotides are TGTGCCAGTAGTGGACAGGGTTCGGGAGAGACCCAGTACTTC.

There are a few counts of this clonotype. The rearrangement uses TRBV20-1 and TRBJ1-4, with D unclear. This CDR3 is built from 18 residues. Trimming pared 3 bases from V and 7 bases from J, leaving 27 bases between. Germline CDR1 reads DFQATT; CDR2 reads SNEGSKA (reference sequence). DNA for the CDR3: TGCAGTGCTAGTCTTTTCGATCGAGGCGCAGTCGTGGGTGAAAAACTGTTTTTT. Translating it yields CSASLFDRGAVVGEKLFF.

The chain couples TRBV7-3 to TRBJ2-7, with 9 bases aligning to TRBD1. This CDR3 has 15 residues. J gave up 2 bases and V 5 bases, and 7 bases lay outside the gene matches. Germline V lookup: CDR1 SGHTA, CDR2 FQGTGA. This CDR3 reads CASSVQGQGPYEQYF. In DNA form, the CDR3 reads TGTGCCAGCAGCGTGCAGGGACAGGGCCCCTACGAGCAGTACTTC. Variable domain in full (rest from reference TRBV7-3 and TRBJ2-7): GAGVSQTPSNKVTEKGKYVELRCDPISGHTALYWYRQSLGQGPEFLIYFQGTGAADDSGLPNDRFFAVRPEGSVSTLKIQRTERGDSAVYLCASSVQGQGPYEQYFGPGTRLTVT.

This sequence joins TRBV7-8 and TRBJ2-7; D possibly corresponds to TRBD1 (7 bases). Looked up from germline, CDR1 is SGHVS and CDR2 is FQNEAQ. Trimming took off 5 bases at V and 6 bases at J, with 23 bases between the two ends. The CDR3 runs 16 residues. This CDR3 is CASSGRRSEGAGEQYV. DNA for the CDR3: TGTGCCAGCAGCGGAAGACGGTCGGAGGGGGCTGGCGAGCAGTACGTC.